The 25 T cell receptor beta chains below all came from one sample that was sequenced in a study of T-cell memory formation after mild COVID-19. TCRdb reprocessed the 5' RACE reads via MiXCR and lists one record per CDR3 protein. The sample lists about 140,000 distinct CDR3 sequences, around 15% occurring once. Sequences were obtained from PBMCs or a T cell subset sorted from them (not recorded which). These receptors originate from an adult woman who had mild COVID-19 (a few samples of this study predate the infection). Cell type and time point are not known.

This clonotype was recorded at least ten times. The rearrangement links TRBV20-1 to TRBJ2-1; 7 bases agree with TRBD2. V lost 3 bases and J lost 4; bases outside the gene matches: 9. CDR1 is DFQATT and CDR2 is SNEGSKA in the germline V gene (reference sequence). The CDR3 covers 15 residues. As DNA, the CDR3 is TGCAGTGCTAGCCCTGCAGCGGGGACTTACAATGAGCAGTTCTTC. This translates into CSASPAAGTYNEQFF.

The DNA of the CDR3 is TGTGCCAGCAGTCCCCTCCGGGACCCGAATGAGCAGTTCTTC. This encodes CASSPLRDPNEQFF. The rearrangement links TRBV27 to TRBJ2-1, with D perhaps TRBD1 or TRBD2 (5 bases each). V was clipped by 5 bases and J by 7 bases, with 15 bases between them. Germline V lookup: CDR1 MNHEY, CDR2 SMNVEV (reference sequence). The CDR3 is 14 residues long.

This clonotype came up many times. The genes are TRBV21-1 and TRBJ2-6. TRBV21-1 is reported as a pseudogene. The CDR3 contains 13 residues. CDR3 DNA sequence: TGTGCCAGCCCCATAACTGGGGCCAACGTCCTGACTTTC. It translates to CASPITGANVLTF.

This clonotype was counted between two and nine times. The V and J genes are TRBV19 and TRBJ1-5; TRBD1 agrees at 7 bases. J lost 0 bases, V lost 5 bases, and 10 bases had no gene match. Germline CDR1 is LNHDA and CDR2 is SQIVND (reference sequence). CDR3 length equals 17 residues. The CDR3 region has the DNA TGTGCCAGTAGTGGACAGGTGCTCGTAGCTAGCAATCAGCCCCAGCATTTT. Translation gives CASSGQVLVASNQPQHF.

V and J are TRBV24-1 and TRBJ1-1; D may be TRBD1 (5 bases). The germline V gene encodes CDR1 KGHDR and CDR2 SFDVKD. The V end lost 1 base, the J end lost 1 base, and 18 bases lay between the germline ends. The length of the CDR3 is 18 residues. In DNA form, the CDR3 reads TGTGCCACCAGTGATTTCGGTCAGGGAAGGGTCGAGAACACTGAAGCTTTCTTT. Translated, it gives CATSDFGQGRVENTEAFF.

This clonotype was seen a few times. The chain couples TRBV9 to TRBJ1-3, with 8 positions matching TRBD1. The CDR3 runs 17 residues. CDR1 and CDR2 from the germline V gene are SGDLS and YYNGEE. With 0 bases clipped from V and 1 base from J, the junction kept 6 bases outside the gene matches. In DNA, the CDR3 is TGTGCCAGCAGCGTAGCATTGGGACAGGTTTCTGGAAACACCATATATTTT. Translated, it gives CASSVALGQVSGNTIYF.

This clonotype was counted a few times. The J gene is TRBJ2-5, the V gene TRBV12-3 or TRBV12-4, with D perhaps TRBD2 (5 bases). The CDR3 sequence is 14 residues long. The V end was cut by 7 bases, the J end by 0 bases, with 12 bases between. The CDR3 loop reads CASTRTAYQETQYF. CDR3 bases: TGTGCCAGCACACGGACTGCGTACCAAGAGACCCAGTACTTC.

The rearrangement joins TRBV5-6 to TRBJ1-4; TRBD1 is a possible D gene (6 bases). CDR3 length: 14 residues. Germline loops: CDR1 SGHDT, CDR2 YYEEEE. V lost 3 bases and J lost 0, with 6 bases in between. The CDR3, as DNA: TGTGCCAGCAGCTGGACAGCAACTAATGAAAAACTGTTTTTT. Translated: CASSWTATNEKLFF. Drawing the rest from reference TRBV5-6 and TRBJ1-4, the complete variable domain is DAGVTQSPTHLIKTRGQQVTLRCSPKSGHDTVSWYQQALGQGPQFIFQYYEEEERQRGNFPDRFSGHQFPNYSSELNVNALLLGDSALYLCASSWTATNEKLFFGSGTQLSVL.

The chain uses TRBV5-1 and TRBJ1-1; TRBD1 aligns across 10 bases. The CDR3 totals 15 residues. Per the germline V gene, CDR1 is SGHRS and CDR2 is YFSETQ. Germline trimming cut 3 bases from V and 2 bases from J; bases unmatched to any gene: 4. DNA of the CDR3: TGCGCCAGCAGCTGGGGACAGGGGATTAACACTGAAGCTTTCTTT. This translates into CASSWGQGINTEAFF.

This clonotype appeared a few times. The rearrangement joins TRBV6-2 or TRBV6-3 to TRBJ1-5; D is possibly TRBD1 (6 bases). The CDR3 is 13 amino acids. Germline V gives CDR1 MNHEY, CDR2 SVGEGT. With 5 bases removed from V and 7 bases from J, the gap between germline ends came to 12 bases. The CDR3 nucleotides are TGTGCCAGCAGTCCAGGGGTCGGGCAGCCCCAGCATTTT. Translating gives CASSPGVGQPQHF.

This clonotype has a count of ten or more. The rearrangement links TRBV7-9 to TRBJ2-7; 8 bases map to TRBD2. V lost 1 base and J lost 2; bases outside the gene matches: 7. The CDR3 length is 16 residues. Germline V gene lookup returns CDR1 SEHNR and CDR2 FQNEAQ (reference sequence). Here the CDR3 reads CASSLDGSGTAYEQYF. The CDR3 coding sequence is TGTGCCAGCAGCTTAGATGGTAGCGGGACGGCCTACGAGCAGTACTTC. Combining the CDR3 with reference TRBV7-9 and TRBJ2-7 gives the whole variable domain DTGVSQNPRHKITKRGQNVTFRCDPISEHNRLYWYRQTLGQGPEFLTYFQNEAQLEKSRLLSDRFSAERPKGSFSTLEIQRTEQGDSAMYLCASSLDGSGTAYEQYFGPGTRLTVT.

This chain connects TRBV12-3 or TRBV12-4 to TRBJ2-1, with a tentative D call TRBD2 (5 bases). With 7 bases removed from V and 4 bases from J, the gap between germline ends came to 20 bases. This CDR3 is 16 amino acids long. The CDR3 reads CASTGIGIGFYNEQFF. DNA of the CDR3: TGTGCCAGCACTGGCATCGGGATAGGCTTTTACAATGAGCAGTTCTTC.

The chain joins TRBV20-1 to TRBJ2-7; 11 bases match TRBD2. V dropped 3 bases and J dropped 6; count of bases not matched to a gene: 7. The germline gives CDR1 DFQATT, CDR2 SNEGSKA (reference sequence). This CDR3 is 14 amino acids long. The CDR3 DNA sequence: TGCAGTGCTAGTGTAGCGGGAGGGCCGGGCGAGCAGTACTTC. This sequence encodes CSASVAGGPGEQYF.

The chain links TRBV5-1 to TRBJ2-1; D possibly corresponds to TRBD2 (6 bases). This CDR3 region has 13 residues. The germline CDR1 and CDR2 sequences are SGHRS and YFSETQ. The ends were cut back, 3 bases at V and 7 bases at J, with 11 bases in the middle. This chain's CDR3 is CASSSGTHNEQFF. In DNA form, the CDR3 reads TGCGCCAGCAGCTCCGGGACTCATAATGAGCAGTTCTTC. Together with reference TRBV5-1 and TRBJ2-1, the CDR3 gives the full variable domain: KAGVTQTPRYLIKTRGQQVTLSCSPISGHRSVSWYQQTPGQGLQFLFEYFSETQRNKGNFPGRFSGRQFSNSRSEMNVSTLELGDSALYLCASSSGTHNEQFFGPGTRLTVL.

The genes are TRBV7-6 and TRBJ1-1; no definite D call. Per the germline V gene, CDR1 is SGHVS and CDR2 is FNYEAQ. The V gene lost 4 bases and the J gene lost 1 base, with 13 bases spanning the gap. This CDR3 has 15 amino acids. DNA for the CDR3: TGTGCCAGCAGCTCCCTAGTGGCGGGGAACACTGAAGCTTTCTTT. Protein: CASSSLVAGNTEAFF.

J is TRBJ1-5 and V is TRBV9, with D possibly TRBD1 on 6 matching bases. Trimming left V 3 bases short and J 0 bases short, with 7 bases between. CDR1 and CDR2 from the germline V gene are SGDLS and YYNGEE. The CDR3 is 14 amino acids. The CDR3 DNA reads as TGTGCCAGCAGCGAGGGGGATAGCAATCAGCCCCAGCATTTT. This translates into CASSEGDSNQPQHF.

CDR3 amino acids: CASSLKVGVETQYF. In DNA form, the CDR3 reads TGCGCCAGCAGCCTTAAGGTCGGGGTAGAGACCCAGTACTTC. This sequence joins TRBV5-1 and TRBJ2-5, with a tentative D call TRBD2 (5 bases). V gave up 4 bases and J gave up 4 bases, with 14 bases separating them. Germline V gene data show CDR1 as SGHRS and CDR2 as YFSETQ. The CDR3 loop spans 14 amino acids.

The V gene is TRBV7-3, the J gene TRBJ2-1; 7 nucleotides align to TRBD1. Germline V CDR1 and CDR2: SGHTA, FQGTGA. The CDR3 length is 12 residues. J gave up 8 bases and V 9 bases, and 7 bases lay outside the gene matches. For the CDR3, the DNA is TGTGCCAGAGGGGGCAGGGTCGATGAGCAGTTCTTC. This encodes CARGGRVDEQFF.

The chain employs TRBV20-1 and TRBJ1-5; D is uncertain. Between the trimmed V and J ends, which lost 2 bases and 3 bases, there was a span of 5 bases. The length of the CDR3 is 12 residues. The germline V gene encodes CDR1 DFQATT and CDR2 SNEGSKA (reference sequence). The CDR3: CSARTDNQPQHF. CDR3 nucleotide sequence: TGCAGTGCTAGAACGGACAATCAGCCCCAGCATTTT.

This clonotype showed up many times. V is TRBV12-3 or TRBV12-4 and J is TRBJ2-1; D is perhaps TRBD2 (5 bases). The CDR3 loop spans 15 amino acids. Deletions cut 2 bases from V and 5 bases from J, with 13 bases between. In DNA form, the CDR3 reads TGTGCCAGCAGTTTAACGGGGAATGGTGACAATGAGCAGTTCTTC. Its translation is CASSLTGNGDNEQFF.

The rearrangement uses TRBV29-1 and TRBJ1-1; D is perhaps TRBD1 (6 bases). V was trimmed by 6 bases and J by 3 bases, leaving 26 bases between them. Germline CDR1 is SQVTM and CDR2 is ANQGSEA. The CDR3 has 17 residues. For the CDR3, the DNA is TGCAGCGTGGCAGCGTTGGATGGCGGGGACAAACACACTGAAGCTTTCTTT. The encoded protein is CSVAALDGGDKHTEAFF.

This clonotype turned up a few times. The chain joins TRBV9 to TRBJ1-6; D not certain. Germline V gene sequence: CDR1 SGDLS, CDR2 YYNGEE. The CDR3 sequence is 14 residues long. V lost 0 bases, J lost 5 bases, and 6 bases lay in between. The CDR3 DNA follows: TGTGCCAGCAGCGTAGGCAGTAATAATTCACCCCTCCACTTT. Its protein product is CASSVGSNNSPLHF.

The V gene is TRBV4-1, the J gene TRBJ1-2; 9 bases are shared with TRBD1. The CDR3 loop spans 16 amino acids. V was pared by 0 bases and J by 6 bases, with 8 bases of the junction left unmatched. Germline CDR1 and CDR2: MGHRA and YSYEKL. The CDR3 DNA reads as TGCGCCAGCAGCCAAGATAGTCTAGGGACAGGGAATGGCTACACCTTC. It specifies CASSQDSLGTGNGYTF.

This clonotype was detected only a few times. The rearrangement joins TRBV5-1 to TRBJ2-7; D unclear. The germline V gene encodes CDR1 SGHRS and CDR2 YFSETQ. The V end was cut by 4 bases, the J end by 0 bases, with 11 bases between. The CDR3 extends over 14 amino acids. In DNA, the CDR3 is TGCGCCAGCAGCCCCGGCGTAGGCTCCTACGAGCAGTACTTC. Translation gives CASSPGVGSYEQYF.

The chain combines TRBV7-9 with TRBJ2-1, with D maybe TRBD2 (5 bases). V lost 5 bases and J 4 bases, leaving 12 bases between the germline ends. The CDR3 covers 14 residues. CDR1 SEHNR and CDR2 FQNEAQ come from the germline V gene (reference sequence). CDR3 nucleotide sequence: TGTGCCAGCAGCCCGCCGTCGGGGTACAATGAGCAGTTCTTC. Its protein product is CASSPPSGYNEQFF.